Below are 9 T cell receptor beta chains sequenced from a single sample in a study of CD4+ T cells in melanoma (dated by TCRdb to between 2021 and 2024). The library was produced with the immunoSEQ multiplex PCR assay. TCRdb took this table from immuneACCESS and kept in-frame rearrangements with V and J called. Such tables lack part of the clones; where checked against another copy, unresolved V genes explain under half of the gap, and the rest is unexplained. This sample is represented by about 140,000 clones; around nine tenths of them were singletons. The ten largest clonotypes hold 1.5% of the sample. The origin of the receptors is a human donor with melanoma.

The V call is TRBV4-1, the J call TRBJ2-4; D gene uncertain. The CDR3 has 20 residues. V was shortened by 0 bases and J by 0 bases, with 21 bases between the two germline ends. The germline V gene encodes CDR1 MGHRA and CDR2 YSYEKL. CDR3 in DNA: TGCGCCAGCAGCCAAGACGGCACGGAGTATTCACTACTAGCCAAAAACATTCAGTACTTC. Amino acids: CASSQDGTEYSLLAKNIQYF.

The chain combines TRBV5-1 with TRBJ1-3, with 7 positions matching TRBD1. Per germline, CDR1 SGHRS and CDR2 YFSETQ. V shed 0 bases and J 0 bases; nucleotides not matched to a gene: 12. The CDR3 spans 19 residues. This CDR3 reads CASSLVAPGQPTSGNTIYF. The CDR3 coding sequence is TGCGCCAGCAGCTTGGTGGCGCCGGGACAGCCTACCTCTGGAAACACCATATATTTT.

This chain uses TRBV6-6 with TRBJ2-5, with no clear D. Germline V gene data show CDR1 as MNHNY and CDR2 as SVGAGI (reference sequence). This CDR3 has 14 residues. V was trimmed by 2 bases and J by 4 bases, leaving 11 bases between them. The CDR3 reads CASSYASRTETQYF. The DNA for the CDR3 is TGTGCCAGCAGTTACGCCTCAAGGACAGAGACCCAGTACTTC.

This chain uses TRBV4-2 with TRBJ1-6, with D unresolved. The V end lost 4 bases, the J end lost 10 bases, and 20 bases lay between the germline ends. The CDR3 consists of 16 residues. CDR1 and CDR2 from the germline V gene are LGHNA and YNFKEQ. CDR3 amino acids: CASSPYGGRGGSPLHF. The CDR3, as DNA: TGTGCCAGCAGCCCCTACGGCGGGCGAGGAGGGTCACCCCTCCACTTT.

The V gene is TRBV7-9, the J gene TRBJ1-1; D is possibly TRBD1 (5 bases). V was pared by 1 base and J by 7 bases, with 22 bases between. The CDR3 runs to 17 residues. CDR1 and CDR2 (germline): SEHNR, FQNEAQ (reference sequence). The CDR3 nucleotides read TGTGCCAGCAGCTTAGATGCGTATACGGGGCAGTTTAATGAAGCTTTCTTT. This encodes CASSLDAYTGQFNEAFF. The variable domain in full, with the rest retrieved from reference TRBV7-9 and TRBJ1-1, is DTGVSQNPRHKITKRGQNVTFRCDPISEHNRLYWYRQTLGQGPEFLTYFQNEAQLEKSRLLSDRFSAERPKGSFSTLEIQRTEQGDSAMYLCASSLDAYTGQFNEAFFGQGTRLTVV.

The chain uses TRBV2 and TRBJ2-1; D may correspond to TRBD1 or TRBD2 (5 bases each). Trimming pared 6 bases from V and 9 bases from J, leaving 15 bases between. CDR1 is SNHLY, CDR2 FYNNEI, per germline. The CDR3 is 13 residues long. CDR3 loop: CASRATWDGEQFF. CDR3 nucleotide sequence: TGTGCCAGCAGAGCAACCTGGGACGGTGAGCAGTTCTTC.

The CDR3 is CATRPGGAYGYTF. In DNA, the CDR3 is TGTGCCACAAGACCAGGGGGCGCCTATGGCTACACCTTC. This chain uses TRBV5-6 with TRBJ1-2; 8 bases agree with TRBD1. The CDR3 length is 13 residues. V trimming: 9 bases; J trimming: 4 bases; junction bases outside the gene matches: 8. From germline, CDR1 is SGHDT and CDR2 YYEEEE.

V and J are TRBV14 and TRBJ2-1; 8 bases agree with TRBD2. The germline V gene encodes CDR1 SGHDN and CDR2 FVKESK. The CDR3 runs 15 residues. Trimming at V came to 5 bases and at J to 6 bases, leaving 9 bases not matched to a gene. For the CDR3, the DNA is TGTGCCAGCAGCTCGGGGGGGTCAGTCGGCAATGAGCAGTTCTTC. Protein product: CASSSGGSVGNEQFF.

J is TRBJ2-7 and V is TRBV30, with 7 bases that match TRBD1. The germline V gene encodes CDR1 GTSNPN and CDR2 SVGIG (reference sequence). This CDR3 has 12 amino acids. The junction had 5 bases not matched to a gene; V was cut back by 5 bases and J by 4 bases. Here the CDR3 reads CAWSGGMYEQYF. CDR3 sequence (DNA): TGTGCCTGGTCAGGGGGTATGTACGAGCAGTACTTC. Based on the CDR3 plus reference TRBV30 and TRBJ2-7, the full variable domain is SQTIHQWPATLVQPVGSPLSLECTVEGTSNPNLYWYRQAAGRGLQLLFYSVGIGQISSEVPQNLSASRPQDRQFILSSKKLLLSDSGFYLCAWSGGMYEQYFGPGTRLTVT.